This T cell receptor beta chain was documented in a study of blood T cells in healthy people across ages. Germline lookup yields CDR1 MNHEY and CDR2 SMNVEV (reference sequence). The CDR3 is made up of 13 amino acids. This clonotype turned up a few times. The authors ran a second PCR of roughly 6 to 12 cycles using a sample-barcoded 5' primer and a J-beta primer mix. TCRdb analysed the 5' RACE reads with MiXCR anew, one entry per CDR3 protein. The repertoire holds more than 600,000 distinct CDR3 sequences, with more than 20% as singletons. These data also formed part of another study, on T cells of mothers and their children.

The sequenced material came from blood. The sequence derives from a boy younger than 18 in good health. The chain joins TRBV27 to TRBJ2-5; perhaps TRBD2 as D (6 bases). The end of the DNA aligns better with TRBJ2-1, so the J call may be wrong. The CDR3 spells CASSLGGLSEQFF. In DNA form, the CDR3 reads TGTGCCAGCAGTTTGGGGGGACTCTCTGAGCAGTTCTTC.